The clone carrying this T cell receptor (beta chain) was recorded only once. This entry comes from a study of blood T cell repertoires in COVID-19. About the research overall: The origin of the acute and convalescent COVID-19 samples was the United States, Italy and Spain. PBMCs, B-cell-depleted T cells, or T cells provided the cDNA or gDNA that made up the material.

Methods used by the authors: Amplifying reference gene primers gave estimates of nucleated cell counts. Sequenced by immunoSEQ multiplex PCR; TCRdb stores in-frame clones only, minus some. D and trimming were read from the DNA, whereas the V and J calls and clone size are those reported in that table. The profile shows 140,000 or so clones, under 80% of them singletons. This CDR3 has 12 amino acids. V lost 3 bases and J 11 bases, leaving 11 bases between the germline ends. CDR1 and CDR2 (germline): GTSNPN, SVGIG (reference sequence). Sequencing was performed on peripheral blood. The clonotype originates from a man aged 55 to 70 with acute or convalescent COVID-19. V usage is TRBV30 and J usage is TRBJ1-6; no clear D gene. This CDR3 is CAWSGEGPPLHF. DNA for the CDR3: TGTGCCTGGAGCGGGGAGGGCCCACCCCTCCACTTT.